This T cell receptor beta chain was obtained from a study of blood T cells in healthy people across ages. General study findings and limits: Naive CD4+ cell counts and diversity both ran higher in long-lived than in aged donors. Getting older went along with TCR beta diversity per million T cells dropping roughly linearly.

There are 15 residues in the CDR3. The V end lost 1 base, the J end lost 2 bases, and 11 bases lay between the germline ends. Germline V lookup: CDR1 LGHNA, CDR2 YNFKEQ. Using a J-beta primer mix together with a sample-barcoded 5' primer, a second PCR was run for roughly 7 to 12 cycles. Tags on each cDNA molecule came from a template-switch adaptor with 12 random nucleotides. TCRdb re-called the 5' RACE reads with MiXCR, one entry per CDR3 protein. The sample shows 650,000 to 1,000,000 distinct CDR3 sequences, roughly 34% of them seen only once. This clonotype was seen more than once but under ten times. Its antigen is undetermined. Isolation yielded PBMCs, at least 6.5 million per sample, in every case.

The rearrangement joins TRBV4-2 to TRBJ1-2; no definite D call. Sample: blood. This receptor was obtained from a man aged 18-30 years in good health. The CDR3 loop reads CASSQVLKTNYGYTF. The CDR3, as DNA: TGTGCCAGCAGCCAAGTCCTCAAAACCAACTATGGCTACACCTTC.